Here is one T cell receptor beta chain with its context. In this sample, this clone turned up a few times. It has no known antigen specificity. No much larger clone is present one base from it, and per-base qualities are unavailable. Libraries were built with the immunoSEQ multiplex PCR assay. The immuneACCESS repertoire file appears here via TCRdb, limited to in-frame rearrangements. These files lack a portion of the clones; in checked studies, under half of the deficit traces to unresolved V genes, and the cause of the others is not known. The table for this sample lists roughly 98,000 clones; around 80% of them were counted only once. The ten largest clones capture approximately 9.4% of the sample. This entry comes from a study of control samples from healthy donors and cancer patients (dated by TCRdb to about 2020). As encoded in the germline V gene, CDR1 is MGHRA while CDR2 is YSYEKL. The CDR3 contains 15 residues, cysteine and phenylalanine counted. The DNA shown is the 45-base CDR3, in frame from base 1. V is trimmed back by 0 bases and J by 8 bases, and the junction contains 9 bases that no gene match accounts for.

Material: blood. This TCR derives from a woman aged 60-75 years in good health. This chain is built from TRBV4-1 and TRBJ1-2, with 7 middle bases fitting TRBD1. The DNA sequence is TGCGCCAGCAGCCAAGATCGGGAGGGGGCAAGGGGCTACACCTTC. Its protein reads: CASSQDREGARGYTF.